Sequencing of this T cell receptor (beta chain) was carried out in a study of blood T cell repertoires in COVID-19. The assay was immunoSEQ multiplex PCR, and TCRdb's table has in-frame clones only and misses some. The sample carries under 150,000 clones, roughly 84% recorded once. Cohorts were determined from participant-reported clinical history. Per the germline V gene, CDR1 is LNHDA and CDR2 is SQIVND (reference sequence). J was trimmed by 8 bases and V by 4 bases; bases with no gene match: 13. The CDR3 totals 17 residues. The sequencing input was PBMCs or T cells enriched from blood (not recorded which). The source of this sequence is a man between 45 and 60 years old in a cohort exposed to, infected with or recovered from COVID-19 (not recorded which). The chain is built from TRBV19 and TRBJ2-1; 11 bases agree with TRBD2. CDR3 amino acids: CASSRLFIAGGMDEQFF. Here the CDR3 DNA reads TGTGCCAGTAGTAGGCTGTTCATAGCGGGGGGGATGGATGAGCAGTTCTTC.